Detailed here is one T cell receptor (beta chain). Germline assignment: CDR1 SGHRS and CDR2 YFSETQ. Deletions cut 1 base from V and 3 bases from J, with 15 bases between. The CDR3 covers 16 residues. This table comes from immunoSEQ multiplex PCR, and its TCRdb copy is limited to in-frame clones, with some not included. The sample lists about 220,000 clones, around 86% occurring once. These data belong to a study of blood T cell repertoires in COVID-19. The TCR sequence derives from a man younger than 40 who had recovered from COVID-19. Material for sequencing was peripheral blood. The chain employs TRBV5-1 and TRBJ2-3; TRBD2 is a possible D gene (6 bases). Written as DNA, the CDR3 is TGCGCCAGCAGCTTGCTCATAGCTGGGGGGACAGATACGCAGTATTTT. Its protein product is CASSLLIAGGTDTQYF.